This T cell receptor (beta chain) was obtained from a study of blood T cell repertoires in COVID-19 (TCRdb year 2020). Background for the entire study: Samples covering the acute and convalescent phases of COVID-19 were provided by collaborators in the United States, Italy and Spain. The material from the prospective study consisted of cDNA or gDNA derived from T cells, B-cell-depleted T cells, or PBMCs. The dataset comprised deeply sampled blood TCRbeta repertoires from subjects exposed to, actively infected with, or recovered from COVID-19. The repertoires were released in a freely available public database meant as a resource for research on the immune response to SARS-CoV-2. Samples were obtained from the ongoing ImmuneRACE study (first 160 participants) and from some 1,300 subjects provided by 6 global collaborators. Sample metadata almost always included a de-identified subject ID, COVID-19 status, age in years and sex. Where available, HLA class I and class II types were obtained from metadata supplied by the sample provider rather than from assay-based typing. What the work shows at the level of the full study, not this receptor alone: How much clinical and demographic metadata was included differed by source and by participant, and the metadata was provided uncurated.

TCRbeta CDR3 regions were amplified from genomic DNA by means of the immunoSEQ Assay, a bias-controlled multiplex PCR. The paper's data handling went like this. Within the assay, amplification of reference gene primers was used to estimate how many nucleated cells each sample contained. Sequence reads were collapsed and filtered to measure the absolute abundance of every unique TCRbeta CDR3 rearrangement. Productive Simpson clonality was computed per sample as the square root of Simpson's diversity index over productive rearrangements. Here the immuneACCESS table is served through TCRdb, limited to in-frame sequences with V and J called. Missing clones are a known gap in these copies; in checked studies unresolved V genes cover under half, and the rest lacks a known reason. For V, J and clone size, that table is used; D and trimming come from the DNA. For this sample the table gives 300,000 to 400,000 clones, of which roughly 86% were detected only once. The top ten clones comprise roughly 8% of the sample.

A second Seattle source provided samples from volunteer blood donors who had recovered from COVID-19. Each collaborating institution followed its own protocols to collect whole blood in K2EDTA tubes. For TCRbeta analysis, collaborators shipped samples in one of three forms: frozen whole blood, isolated PBMCs, or DNA extracted from either of those sample types. Trimmed from V: 5 bases; trimmed from J: 2 bases; junction bases lacking a gene match: 9. The CDR3 goes from the cysteine to the phenylalanine over 16 residues. The only DNA kept is the CDR3, 48 bases in frame from the first base. CDR1 is given as SEHNR and CDR2 as FQNEAQ, both from the germline V gene (reference sequence). Remarks on this clone: There is no known antigen for this receptor. No much larger clonotype is one base removed from it; base qualities were not supplied.

The chain links TRBV7-9 with TRBJ2-1, and 7 junctional nucleotides match TRBD1. The receptor comes from a woman in her 50s who had recovered from COVID-19. Sequencing was carried out using peripheral blood. CDR3 loop: CASSARQGIPYNEQFF. The DNA sequence is TGTGCCAGCAGCGCAAGACAGGGTATACCCTACAATGAGCAGTTCTTC. The full variable domain, with segments outside the CDR3 supplied by the reference TRBV7-9 and TRBJ2-1 proteins, appears as DTGVSQNPRHKITKRGQNVTFRCDPISEHNRLYWYRQTLGQGPEFLTYFQNEAQLEKSRLLSDRFSAERPKGSFSTLEIQRTEQGDSAMYLCASSARQGIPYNEQFFGPGTRLTVL.